What follows are 19 T cell receptor beta chains derived from one specimen sequenced in a study of T-cell memory formation after mild COVID-19. TCRdb fed the 5' RACE reads into MiXCR, producing one record per CDR3 protein. The table has more than 250,000 distinct CDR3 sequences, 16% seen once; the top ten hold 22%. Material: PBMCs or a T cell subset sorted from them (not recorded which). These receptor sequences come from a man between 18 and 29 years old who had mild COVID-19 (a few samples of this study predate the infection). Cell type and time point are not known.

CDR3: CAIRGLARGSTDTQYF. As DNA, the CDR3 is TGTGCCATCAGGGGACTAGCGAGGGGGTCCACAGATACGCAGTATTTT. The chain combines TRBV10-3 with TRBJ2-3; 10 nucleotides match TRBD2. J was trimmed by 2 bases and V by 6 bases; bases with no gene match: 8. The CDR3 length is 16 residues. Germline V lookup: CDR1 ENHRY, CDR2 SYGVKD.

This clonotype was counted a few times. The J gene is TRBJ1-1, the V gene TRBV2; the D is unclear. Germline CDR1 reads SNHLY; CDR2 reads FYNNEI. The V end was cut by 6 bases, the J end by 4 bases, with 15 bases between. CDR3 size: 14 residues. In DNA form, the CDR3 reads TGTGCCAGCAGGGGGAACGCGGGGAGCACTGAAGCTTTCTTT. It yields the protein CASRGNAGSTEAFF. Based on the CDR3 plus reference TRBV2 and TRBJ1-1, the full variable domain is EPEVTQTPSHQVTQMGQEVILRCVPISNHLYFYWYRQILGQKVEFLVSFYNNEISEKSEIFDDQFSVERPDGSNFTLKIRSTKLEDSAMYFCASRGNAGSTEAFFGQGTRLTVV.

Only a few counts were recorded for this clonotype. V and J are TRBV7-2 and TRBJ2-5, with D tentatively TRBD1 or TRBD2 (5 bases each). CDR3 length equals 16 residues. V was cut by 4 bases and J by 5 bases, with 20 bases left in between. Germline V gives CDR1 SGHTA, CDR2 FQGNSA. CDR3 amino acids: CASSSAWWGTGETQYF. DNA of the CDR3: TGTGCCAGCAGCTCGGCTTGGTGGGGGACGGGGGAGACCCAGTACTTC.

In its sample, this clonotype was seen a few times. The CDR3 nucleotides are TGCAGCGTTGATTTGGCTAGTACTAACTATGGCTACACCTTC. Translation gives CSVDLASTNYGYTF. The rearrangement uses TRBV29-1 and TRBJ1-2; D unclear. The V and J ends lost 3 bases and 0 bases respectively, with 11 bases between them. CDR3 size: 14 residues. In germline, CDR1 is SQVTM, CDR2 ANQGSEA.

The genes are TRBV6-2 or TRBV6-3 and TRBJ2-3; the D gene is possibly TRBD2 (5 bases). With 4 bases removed from V and 0 bases from J, the gap between germline ends came to 14 bases. CDR1 MNHEY and CDR2 SVGEGT come from the germline V gene. The length of the CDR3 is 16 residues. The DNA for the CDR3 is TGTGCCAGCAGTTTGCCTGCTAGCAGTAGCACAGATACGCAGTATTTT. This codes for CASSLPASSSTDTQYF.

This chain links TRBV7-2 with TRBJ1-2, with 8 bases lining up with TRBD1. V trimming: 4 bases; J trimming: 6 bases; junction bases outside the gene matches: 10. CDR1 SGHTA and CDR2 FQGNSA come from the germline V gene. The CDR3 sequence is 15 residues long. The CDR3 DNA sequence: TGTGCCAGCAGCTCCGAAAGGACAGGGAGAGATGGCTACACCTTC. Translating it yields CASSSERTGRDGYTF. The full variable domain, in which reference TRBV7-2 and TRBJ1-2 provide the parts outside the CDR3, is GAGVSQSPSNKVTEKGKDVELRCDPISGHTALYWYRQSLGQGLEFLIYFQGNSAPDKSGLPSDRFSAERTGGSVSTLTIQRTQQEDSAVYLCASSSERTGRDGYTFGSGTRLTVV.

The genes are TRBV29-1 and TRBJ2-1; 13 nucleotides align to TRBD2. V lost 5 bases to trimming and J lost 4 bases; unmatched junction nucleotides: 5. This CDR3 has 15 amino acids. Per germline, CDR1 SQVTM and CDR2 ANQGSEA. CDR3 DNA sequence: TGCAGCGTTCCACCGACTAGCGGGGGGTACAATGAGCAGTTCTTC. Residues: CSVPPTSGGYNEQFF.

This clonotype showed up just a few times. The rearrangement uses TRBV6-2 or TRBV6-3 and TRBJ1-5, with 7 bases fitting TRBD1. The CDR3 consists of 13 residues. Trimming removed 6 bases from V and 6 bases from J; junction bases left unmatched: 5. Germline V gives CDR1 MNHEY, CDR2 SVGEGT. The CDR3 is CASRNRGGQPQHF. In nucleotides, the CDR3 is TGTGCCAGCAGAAACAGGGGCGGTCAGCCCCAGCATTTT.

This clonotype was detected ten times or more. This chain links TRBV4-1 with TRBJ2-3; D gene ambiguous. Germline loops: CDR1 MGHRA, CDR2 YSYEKL. V lost 0 bases and J lost 0, with 10 bases in between. The CDR3 runs 16 residues. CDR3 sequence reads: CASSQEGAPSTDTQYF. The CDR3 DNA follows: TGCGCCAGCAGCCAAGAGGGCGCCCCTAGCACAGATACGCAGTATTTT.

The rearrangement links TRBV29-1 to TRBJ2-1; D ambiguous. V was pared by 5 bases and J by 7 bases, with 15 bases between. There are 13 residues in the CDR3. CDR1 is SQVTM and CDR2 is ANQGSEA in the germline V gene. DNA for the CDR3: TGCAGCGTTTTAGTCTTAACAGCGAATGAGCAGTTCTTC. Translation: CSVLVLTANEQFF.

CDR3 bases: TGTGCCAGCGGGCGACAGGGCCAGCCCCAGCATTTT. As protein: CASGRQGQPQHF. This rearrangement joins TRBV6-1 to TRBJ1-5, with 7 bases identical to TRBD1. The ends lost 8 bases at V and 7 bases at J; junction bases unmatched: 5. Looked up from germline, CDR1 is MNHNS and CDR2 is SASEGT. The length of the CDR3 is 12 residues.

The V call is TRBV20-1, the J call TRBJ2-3; TRBD2 aligns across 7 bases. The CDR3 loop spans 14 amino acids. Trimming removed 3 bases from V and 4 bases from J; junction bases left unmatched: 7. The V gene's germline CDR1 is DFQATT and CDR2 SNEGSKA (reference sequence). The CDR3 nucleotides are TGCAGTGCTAGGGTACTACTAGCGTCAGATACGCAGTATTTT. The encoded protein is CSARVLLASDTQYF.

The chain is built from TRBV6-5 and TRBJ1-6, with D uncertain. CDR3 length equals 14 residues. The V and J ends lost 4 bases and 7 bases respectively, with 11 bases between them. Germline CDR1 and CDR2: MNHEY and SVGAGI. The CDR3 loop reads CASSWEALNSPLHF. The CDR3 DNA follows: TGTGCCAGCAGTTGGGAGGCCTTAAATTCACCCCTCCACTTT.

The chain combines TRBV5-5 with TRBJ2-2, with D possibly TRBD2 on 5 matching bases. In germline, CDR1 is SGHKS, CDR2 YYEKEE (reference sequence). The CDR3 runs 15 residues. The V gene lost 6 bases and the J gene lost 5 bases, with 17 bases spanning the gap. CDR3 DNA sequence: TGTGCCAGCATCCCAGAGATAGCGAGGACCGGGGAGCTGTTTTTT. Amino acid sequence: CASIPEIARTGELFF.

For this clonotype: A read error may produce the germline difference seen at one junction end. J is TRBJ2-3 and V is TRBV6-1, with 12 nucleotides matching TRBD2. The CDR3 loop spans 15 amino acids. Germline V gene sequence: CDR1 MNHNS, CDR2 SASEGT. CDR3 amino acids: CASRYGTSGSDTQYF. In DNA, the CDR3 is TGTGCGAGCAGATACGGGACTAGCGGGTCTGATACGCAGTATTTT.

This clonotype occurred many times. The chain joins TRBV4-1 to TRBJ2-2, with 9 nucleotides matching TRBD2. The CDR3 is 15 amino acids. V was clipped by 1 base and J by 5 bases; unmatched bases: 2. CDR1 and CDR2 (germline): MGHRA, YSYEKL. CDR3 sequence (DNA): TGCGCCAGCAGCCAAGTGGCGGGGGGGACCGGGGAGCTGTTTTTT. It codes for CASSQVAGGTGELFF.

This clonotype has just a few counts. The chain combines TRBV28 with TRBJ2-2; 7 nucleotides agree with TRBD2. The CDR3 contains 15 residues. The germline CDR1 and CDR2 sequences are MDHEN and SYDVKM. Losses at the gene ends were 9 bases for V and 4 bases for J; bases not matched to a gene: 11. This CDR3 reads CASLALSGATGELFF. DNA of the CDR3: TGTGCCAGTCTCGCTCTAAGCGGGGCCACCGGGGAGCTGTTTTTT.

The rearrangement joins TRBV9 to TRBJ1-2, with TRBD1 as a possible D gene (5 bases). Trimming shortened V by 0 bases and J by 5 bases, and 17 bases separated the two germline ends. Germline CDR1 is SGDLS and CDR2 is YYNGEE. The CDR3 extends over 16 amino acids. CDR3 sequence reads: CASSVVARGVGYGYTF. The CDR3 nucleotides are TGTGCCAGCAGCGTAGTGGCTAGGGGCGTGGGGTATGGCTACACCTTC.

The gene calls are TRBV4-2 and TRBJ1-5, with TRBD1 as a possible D gene (5 bases). The CDR3 spans 16 residues. Per the germline V gene, CDR1 is LGHNA and CDR2 is YNFKEQ. V shed 1 base and J shed 4 bases, with 14 bases lying between them. CDR3 protein: CASSQGPGETNQPQHF. DNA for the CDR3: TGTGCCAGCAGCCAAGGGCCGGGGGAGACTAATCAGCCCCAGCATTTT.